A selection of T cell receptor beta chains follows, all from one sample in a study of T cell responses to AZD1222 COVID-19 vaccine. Measured with immunoSEQ multiplex PCR; TCRdb has only the in-frame clones, and not every one. The data contain 150,000 or so clones, around 92% of them singletons. The sample consisted of peripheral blood, taken on day 0 of AZD1222 vaccination. The origin of the receptors is an adult in good health. CDR3s include the opening cysteine and the closing phenylalanine or tryptophan. A D gene is named only where the DNA matches it firmly. The size field is filled for only some rows; it gives once, few, many or a size class.

J gene,V gene,clone size,CDR3 length,D gene,CDR3 protein,CDR3 DNA
TRBJ1-1,TRBV27,few,14,NA,CASSLYWGAPEAFF,TGTGCCAGCAGTTTGTACTGGGGCGCCCCTGAAGCTTTCTTT
TRBJ1-2,TRBV6-5,NA,13,TRBD1,CASRGRGDYGYTF,TGTGCCAGCAGAGGCAGGGGGGACTATGGCTACACCTTC
TRBJ1-5,TRBV4-3,NA,20,TRBD1,CASSPLDRATPFFSNQPQHF,TGCGCCAGCAGCCCCCTGGACAGGGCGACTCCCTTCTTTAGCAATCAGCCCCAGCATTTT
TRBJ1-5,TRBV6-2/TRBV6-3,NA,16,NA,CASSFTPLGGNQPQHF,TGTGCCAGCAGTTTTACACCATTAGGCGGTAATCAGCCCCAGCATTTT
TRBJ1-5,TRBV18,few,14,NA,CASSEMRSNQPQHF,TGTGCCAGCTCAGAGATGAGGAGCAATCAGCCCCAGCATTTT
TRBJ1-2,TRBV7-8,NA,16,NA,CASSPRGGSDYYGYTF,TGTGCCAGCAGCCCACGCGGGGGCTCGGATTACTATGGCTACACCTTC
TRBJ1-3,TRBV10-2,NA,14,NA,CASSETGSGNTIYF,TGCGCCAGCAGTGAAACAGGGTCGGGAAACACCATATATTTT
TRBJ1-2,TRBV20-1,once,11,NA,CSAPDLGGYTF,TGCAGTGCCCCCGACTTAGGGGGTTACACCTTC
TRBJ2-5,TRBV2,NA,9,NA,CASTSDQYF,TGTGCCAGCACCTCGGACCAGTACTTC
TRBJ2-1,TRBV19,NA,15,TRBD1,CASSRTGGSYNEQFF,TGTGCCAGTAGTCGGACAGGGGGGTCCTACAATGAGCAGTTCTTC
TRBJ2-7,TRBV11-2,NA,15,TRBD1,CASSLGTGAAYEQYF,TGTGCCAGCAGCTTGGGGACAGGGGCTGCCTACGAGCAGTACTTC
TRBJ2-3,TRBV19,NA,15,NA,CASSKKQVSTDTQYF,TGTGCCAGTAGTAAAAAACAGGTTAGCACAGATACGCAGTATTTT
TRBJ1-2,TRBV28,NA,14,NA,CASTSGGPYYGYTF,TGTGCCAGCACTTCGGGGGGCCCCTACTATGGCTACACCTTC
TRBJ2-1,TRBV18,NA,15,NA,CASSHLDGADNEQFF,TGTGCCAGCTCACACCTGGACGGAGCGGACAATGAGCAGTTCTTC
TRBJ2-2,TRBV14,NA,14,NA,CASSPFTSAGELFF,TGTGCCAGCAGCCCTTTCACCTCGGCCGGGGAGCTGTTTTTT
TRBJ1-5,TRBV6-2/TRBV6-3,NA,16,NA,CASSPYSGAFNQPQHF,TGTGCCAGCAGCCCATACTCCGGGGCCTTTAATCAGCCCCAGCATTTT
TRBJ1-2,TRBV15,NA,17,NA,CATSGDFFGQGMLGYTF,NA
TRBJ1-5,TRBV6-6,NA,15,NA,CASTTSGQTNQPQHF,TGTGCCTCTACAACCTCTGGGCAGACTAATCAGCCCCAGCATTTT
TRBJ2-1,TRBV5-1,NA,15,TRBD2,CASSPTSGREDEQFF,TGCGCCAGCAGCCCTACTAGCGGGAGGGAAGATGAGCAGTTCTTC
TRBJ1-1,TRBV5-1,NA,17,TRBD1,CASSSIAGTGGDTEAFF,TGCGCCAGCAGCTCCATTGCTGGGACAGGGGGCGACACTGAAGCTTTCTTT
TRBJ1-1,TRBV3-1/TRBV3-2,once,15,NA,CASSQSTGFGTEAFF,TGTGCCAGCAGCCAATCCACAGGGTTTGGGACTGAAGCTTTCTTT
TRBJ1-1,TRBV6-1,NA,14,NA,CASSENRMNTEAFF,TGTGCCAGCAGTGAGAACCGCATGAACACTGAAGCTTTCTTT
TRBJ2-7,TRBV18,NA,14,NA,CASSPLDQTYEQYF,TGTGCCAGCTCACCGCTGGACCAAACCTACGAGCAGTACTTC
TRBJ1-5,TRBV30,NA,12,NA,CAWSVSNQPQHF,TGTGCCTGGAGTGTTAGCAATCAGCCCCAGCATTTT
TRBJ2-1,TRBV5-1,NA,21,NA,CASSPVLGASVGFSSYNEQFF,TGCGCCAGCAGCCCCGTGCTGGGGGCTAGTGTGGGGTTTAGCTCCTACAATGAGCAGTTCTTC
TRBJ2-1,TRBV10-3,NA,12,TRBD1,CAIRGQGDEQFF,TGTGCCATCAGGGGACAGGGCGATGAGCAGTTCTTC
TRBJ1-2,TRBV2,once,15,TRBD1,CASSGRATGGYGYTF,TGTGCCAGCAGTGGTCGGGCCACAGGGGGCTATGGCTACACCTTC
TRBJ1-3,TRBV2,NA,16,NA,CASSDIYRLSGNTIYF,TGTGCCAGCAGTGATATCTACCGACTGTCTGGAAACACCATATATTTT
TRBJ2-7,TRBV12-3/TRBV12-4,NA,13,NA,CASSTRGSYEQYF,TGTGCCAGCAGCACCAGGGGATCCTACGAGCAGTACTTC
TRBJ1-5,TRBV27,NA,13,NA,CASGDDRNQPQHF,TGTGCCAGCGGGGACGACAGGAATCAGCCCCAGCATTTT
TRBJ1-1,TRBV2,NA,11,NA,CASSMNTEAFF,TGTGCCAGCTCGATGAACACTGAAGCTTTCTTT
TRBJ2-1,TRBV19,NA,16,TRBD1,CASSIDFKYRGDEQFF,TGTGCCAGTAGTATAGATTTTAAGTACAGGGGCGATGAGCAGTTCTTC
TRBJ1-4,TRBV2,NA,11,NA,CASRGGQKLFF,TGTGCCAGCAGGGGGGGACAAAAACTGTTTTTT
TRBJ2-1,TRBV18,NA,10,NA,CASSGVGQFF,TGTGCCAGCTCGGGAGTTGGGCAGTTCTTC
TRBJ2-7,TRBV30,few,15,TRBD1,CAWSVGGQGFFEQYF,TGTGCCTGGAGTGTGGGTGGACAGGGTTTTTTCGAGCAGTACTTC
TRBJ2-1,TRBV6-4,NA,15,TRBD2,CASSSGLAEYNEQFF,TGTGCCAGCAGCTCGGGACTAGCGGAATACAATGAGCAGTTCTTC